This T cell receptor beta chain was recovered during a study of Graves' ophthalmopathy and Graves' hyperthyroidism. General study results and limits: Blood repertoires reportedly contained most expanded thyroid clonotypes above 0.001 frequency. A 13-signature model separated ophthalmopathy from stable hyperthyroidism, about 90% sensitivity, around 78% specificity.

The junction had 24 bases not matched to a gene; V was cut back by 3 bases and J by 2 bases. The CDR3 extends over 22 amino acids. Germline V gene data show CDR1 as SGHNT and CDR2 as YYREEE (reference sequence). Many counts were recorded for this clonotype. Its antigen remains unidentified. RNA transcripts yielded amplified TCR beta CDR3 regions. Following a first-round RT-PCR that used HTBI primers, a second-round multiplex PCR was carried out. TCRdb independently ran MiXCR on the multiplex PCR reads; one entry per CDR3 protein. Of about 480,000 distinct CDR3 sequences listed, roughly 14% were seen once; the top ten hold 8% to 10%.

The receptor's source is a woman aged 25 to 39 with Graves' ophthalmopathy. V is TRBV5-4 and J is TRBJ1-3, with TRBD1 matching over 9 bases. Sequenced sample: blood. The DNA for the CDR3 is TGTGCCAGCAGCTGGGGGTCTAAAATCCGGGACAGGGAAATTCTTACTGGAAACACCATATATTTT. Amino acid sequence: CASSWGSKIRDREILTGNTIYF.